This record looks at one T cell receptor (beta chain) sequence and its context. No antigen is known for it. The CDR3 totals 14 residues. V lost 1 base and J lost 3; bases outside the gene matches: 2. Per germline, CDR1 DFQATT and CDR2 SNEGSKA (reference sequence). Described time point: newly diagnosed GD, antithyroid drugs for less than 3 months. PBMC-extracted RNA yielded the TCR library. Approximately 8.3 milliliters of peripheral blood went into EDTA tubes. These data originate in a study of regulatory T cells in long-lasting Graves disease. Assembly of TCR beta libraries relied on iRepertoire HTBI primers together with Arm-PCR of CDR3 regions. MiXCR, run by TCRdb on the multiplex PCR reads, gives a single entry per CDR3 protein. The sample contains approximately 400,000 distinct CDR3 sequences, 14% to 15% of which appear only once. Findings of the study overall: Whereas new patients shared 966 public clonotypes, persistent patients shared more, at about 2,700. The researchers studied only peripheral blood, not thyroid tissue.

Another study also made use of these data, one on T cells in Graves' hyperthyroidism and ophthalmopathy. That source notes: RT-PCR in the first round (using the HTBI primer set) targeted the TCR CDR3.

The specimen comprised peripheral blood mononuclear cells (PBMCs), sampled at new diagnosis, from a patient treated with antithyroid drugs. This chain links TRBV20-1 with TRBJ2-3; TRBD2 matches at 9 bases. The TCR originated in a woman under 40 with Graves disease. The CDR3 sequence: CSARGLAATDTQYF. CDR3 sequence (DNA): TGCAGTGCTAGAGGACTAGCGGCAACAGATACGCAGTATTTT.